The clone carrying this TCR beta chain was observed at least ten times. Its antigen is not known. This specimen comes from a study of T-cell memory formation after mild COVID-19. Broader study findings: Clones contracting over day 15 to 85 were CD4/CD8 balanced, with later expanders leaning CD4+. Researchers found some responding clones in pre-infection memory, a sign that cross-reactive memory joined.

Constant-segment primers served in 5'RACE that generated TCR alpha and TCR beta cDNA libraries bearing sample barcodes and UMIs. Using its own MiXCR run on the 5' RACE reads, TCRdb lists one record per CDR3 protein. The data show tens of thousands of distinct CDR3 sequences, 28% seen once. The clonotype originates from a man between 18 and 29 years old who had mild COVID-19 (a few samples of this study predate the infection). Cell type and time point are not known. Sequencing was done on a sample of PBMCs or a T cell subset sorted from them (not recorded which).

The CDR3 DNA reads as TGTGCCAGCAGCTTGGACCCGAACACTGAAGCTTTCTTT. Residues: CASSLDPNTEAFF. The chain has TRBV7-9 and TRBJ1-1; D uncertain. V dropped 3 bases and J dropped 1 base, with 6 bases sitting between them. Germline V lookup: CDR1 SEHNR, CDR2 FQNEAQ (reference sequence). The CDR3 has 13 residues.